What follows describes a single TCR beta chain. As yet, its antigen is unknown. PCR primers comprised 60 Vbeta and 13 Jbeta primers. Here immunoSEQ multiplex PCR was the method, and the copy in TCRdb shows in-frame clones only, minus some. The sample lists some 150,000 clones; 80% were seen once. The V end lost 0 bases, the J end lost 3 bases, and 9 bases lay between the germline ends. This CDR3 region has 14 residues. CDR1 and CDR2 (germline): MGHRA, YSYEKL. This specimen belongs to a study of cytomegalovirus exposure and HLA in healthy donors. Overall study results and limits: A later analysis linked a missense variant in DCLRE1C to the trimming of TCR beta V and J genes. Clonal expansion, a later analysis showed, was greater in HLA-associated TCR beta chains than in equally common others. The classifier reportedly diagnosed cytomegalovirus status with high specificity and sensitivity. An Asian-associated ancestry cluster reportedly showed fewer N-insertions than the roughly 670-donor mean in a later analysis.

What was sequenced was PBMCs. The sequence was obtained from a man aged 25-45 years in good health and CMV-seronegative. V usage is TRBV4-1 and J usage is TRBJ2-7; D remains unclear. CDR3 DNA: TGCGCCAGCAGCCAAGAACCTCTTAGCTACGAGCAGTACTTC. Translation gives CASSQEPLSYEQYF.